These 9 T cell receptor beta chains originate from one sample sequenced in a study of blood T cells in healthy people across ages. Together with a sample-barcoded 5' primer, a J-beta primer mix was included in a second PCR lasting about 7 to 11 cycles. One entry per CDR3 protein, called by TCRdb with MiXCR from the 5' RACE reads. Of over 750,000 distinct CDR3 sequences in the sample, around 25% were seen once. This sample was also put to use in a study of T cells of mothers and their children.

The sequencing input was blood. These TCRs come from a boy between 5 and 17 years old in good health.

This clonotype was recorded a few times. CDR3 sequence: CASSQEDRGNYGYTF. In nucleotides, the CDR3 is TGCGCCAGCAGCCAAGAAGACAGGGGTAACTATGGCTACACCTTC. The chain employs TRBV4-1 and TRBJ1-2; 8 bases align to TRBD1. Germline assignment: CDR1 MGHRA and CDR2 YSYEKL. The CDR3 has 15 amino acids. With V trimmed by 0 bases and J by 1 base, 1 base remained unmatched.

The chain uses TRBV7-6 and TRBJ2-7; possibly TRBD1 or TRBD2 for D (5 bases each). CDR3 length: 15 amino acids. V lost 0 bases and J 0 bases, leaving 9 bases between the germline ends. Germline V gene sequence: CDR1 SGHVS, CDR2 FNYEAQ. In nucleotides, the CDR3 is TGTGCCAGCAGCTTAGCTCCCGGGACCTCCTACGAGCAGTACTTC. Protein product: CASSLAPGTSYEQYF.

The chain employs TRBV4-1 and TRBJ2-2; a possible D gene is TRBD1 (5 bases). Germline V CDR1 and CDR2: MGHRA, YSYEKL. Trimming pared 3 bases from V and 2 bases from J, leaving 7 bases between. The length of the CDR3 is 14 residues. CDR3 region: CASSHRENTGELFF. The CDR3 DNA reads as TGCGCCAGCAGCCACAGGGAAAACACCGGGGAGCTGTTTTTT.

This clonotype has only a few counts. The chain joins TRBV7-3 to TRBJ1-6; 10 bases map to TRBD1. Trimming removed 4 bases from V and 8 bases from J; junction bases left unmatched: 5. Germline CDR1 is SGHTA and CDR2 is FQGTGA. The CDR3 covers 15 residues. The CDR3 sequence: CASSSMGQGYSPLHF. The CDR3 DNA is TGTGCCAGCAGCTCAATGGGACAGGGGTATTCACCCCTCCACTTT.

The chain recombines TRBV5-1 with TRBJ2-1; D unclear. CDR1 and CDR2 from the germline V gene are SGHRS and YFSETQ. V was shortened by 3 bases and J by 8 bases, with 9 bases between the two germline ends. This CDR3 region has 12 residues. The CDR3 region is CASSYNTDEQFF. The CDR3 nucleotides read TGCGCCAGCAGCTATAATACAGATGAGCAGTTCTTC.

This chain connects TRBV7-9 to TRBJ2-5, with D maybe TRBD1 (6 bases). V gave up 5 bases and J gave up 3 bases, with 16 bases separating them. From germline, CDR1 is SEHNR and CDR2 FQNEAQ (reference sequence). The CDR3 extends over 15 amino acids. This CDR3 reads CASSIRTGQKETQYF. CDR3 nucleotide sequence: TGTGCCAGCAGCATCAGAACCGGACAGAAAGAGACCCAGTACTTC.

In this sample, this clonotype turned up a few times. The chain carries TRBV3-1 and TRBJ2-7; D is undetermined. The CDR3 consists of 14 residues. With 3 bases removed from V and 3 bases from J, the gap between germline ends came to 12 bases. Germline V gene sequence: CDR1 LGHDT, CDR2 YNNKEL (reference sequence). The DNA for the CDR3 is TGTGCCAGCAGCCATCCAGGAATGGGCTACGAGCAGTACTTC. Encoded protein: CASSHPGMGYEQYF.

V gene TRBV7-2 combines with J gene TRBJ2-1; D perhaps matches TRBD1 (6 bases). Germline V gene sequence: CDR1 SGHTA, CDR2 FQGNSA. Trimming took 5 bases from V and 4 from J, leaving 15 bases between them. This CDR3 has 15 residues. This CDR3 reads CASSMTGDSYNEQFF. The CDR3 DNA reads TGTGCCAGCAGCATGACAGGAGATAGTTACAATGAGCAGTTCTTC.

The chain has TRBV5-5 and TRBJ2-5; 10 nucleotides match TRBD2. V dropped 4 bases and J dropped 5; count of bases not matched to a gene: 8. The germline V gene encodes CDR1 SGHKS and CDR2 YYEKEE (reference sequence). CDR3 length equals 15 residues. CDR3 in amino acids: CASSITGTSDETQYF. The CDR3 DNA reads as TGTGCCAGCAGCATCACCGGGACTAGCGACGAGACCCAGTACTTC.